The 3 T cell receptor beta chains given below trace back to one sample, sequenced in a study of graft-versus-host responses after intestinal transplantation. Data came from immunoSEQ multiplex PCR; TCRdb stores just in-frame clones and leaves some out. The repertoire holds under 45,000 clones, with roughly 94% as singletons. These receptors are not linked to any known antigen. The sample was unstimulated CD4+ T cells sorted from spleen or lymph node cells, taken before transplant. These receptors all stem from a human donor who was the organ donor for an intestinal transplant.

The chain carries TRBV30 and TRBJ1-2, with no clear D. Germline lookup yields CDR1 GTSNPN and CDR2 SVGIG (reference sequence). The V end was cut by 0 bases, the J end by 2 bases, with 13 bases between. This CDR3 is 15 amino acids long. The CDR3 DNA reads TGTGCCTGGAGTGTAAGCACGCCCCACAACTATGGCTACACCTTC. It is translated as CAWSVSTPHNYGYTF.

V usage is TRBV7-9 and J usage is TRBJ2-2; no reliable D call. The ends were cut back, 5 bases at V and 8 bases at J, with 9 bases in the middle. The CDR3 contains 12 residues. CDR1 is SEHNR, CDR2 FQNEAQ, per germline (reference sequence). The CDR3 DNA reads as TGTGCCAGCAGCCTCCGCATGGGGGAGCTGTTTTTT. Its translation: CASSLRMGELFF.

The V call is TRBV18, the J call TRBJ1-5, with D possibly being TRBD1 (5 bases). V lost 3 bases to trimming and J lost 4 bases, with 10 bases between them. The germline gives CDR1 KGHSH, CDR2 LQKENI. This CDR3 comprises 14 residues. As DNA, the CDR3 is TGTGCCAGCTCACCGAGAGGACAAAATCAGCCCCAGCATTTT. Amino acid sequence: CASSPRGQNQPQHF.